The sample holds one count of the clone carrying this T cell receptor (beta chain). Its antigen is undetermined. These data are taken from a study of multiple sclerosis patients with progressive multifocal leukoencephalopathy. Study results and limitations: The findings' link to JC virus versus immunocompromise remained uncertain.

Profiling relied on immunoSEQ multiplex PCR, and the TCRdb table lists in-frame clones only, not all of them. In the table there are some 25,000 clones, around 90% of which are singletons. The germline CDR1 and CDR2 sequences are SNHLY and FYNNEI. The length of the CDR3 is 12 residues. Trimming removed 4 bases at V and 1 base at J, with 4 bases between. Time point described: roughly 12 months of natalizumab therapy. Multiple sclerosis patients on natalizumab who never developed PML served as longitudinally sampled controls. The material was PBMCs, obtained from a patient treated with natalizumab. The receptor's source is a man aged 30-40 years with multiple sclerosis. The gene calls are TRBV2 and TRBJ1-1; D unclear. CDR3 loop: CASSGQNTEAFF. In DNA form, the CDR3 reads TGTGCCAGCAGTGGACAGAACACTGAAGCTTTCTTT.